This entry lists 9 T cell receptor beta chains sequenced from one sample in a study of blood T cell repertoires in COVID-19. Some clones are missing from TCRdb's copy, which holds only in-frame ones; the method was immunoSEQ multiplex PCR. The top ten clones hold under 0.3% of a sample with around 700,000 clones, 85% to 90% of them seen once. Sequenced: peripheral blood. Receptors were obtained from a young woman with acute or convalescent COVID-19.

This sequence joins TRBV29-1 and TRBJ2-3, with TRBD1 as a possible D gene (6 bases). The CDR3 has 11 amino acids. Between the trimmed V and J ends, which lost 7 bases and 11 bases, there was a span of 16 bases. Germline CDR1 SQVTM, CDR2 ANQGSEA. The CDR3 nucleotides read TGCAGCGGATCGACTTGGACAGAGCAGTATTTT. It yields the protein CSGSTWTEQYF.

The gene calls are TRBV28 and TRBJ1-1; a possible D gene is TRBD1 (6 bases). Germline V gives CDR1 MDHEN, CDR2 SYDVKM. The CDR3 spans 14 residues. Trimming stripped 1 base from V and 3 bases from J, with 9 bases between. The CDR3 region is CASSLSYRDTEAFF. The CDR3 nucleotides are TGTGCCAGCAGTTTATCCTACAGGGACACTGAAGCTTTCTTT.

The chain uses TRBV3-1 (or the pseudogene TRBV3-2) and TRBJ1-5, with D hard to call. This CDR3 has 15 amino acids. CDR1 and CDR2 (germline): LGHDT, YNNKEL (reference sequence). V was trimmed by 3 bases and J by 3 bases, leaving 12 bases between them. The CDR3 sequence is CASSHRRAINQPQHF. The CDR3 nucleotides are TGTGCCAGCAGCCATCGGAGGGCGATCAATCAGCCCCAGCATTTT.

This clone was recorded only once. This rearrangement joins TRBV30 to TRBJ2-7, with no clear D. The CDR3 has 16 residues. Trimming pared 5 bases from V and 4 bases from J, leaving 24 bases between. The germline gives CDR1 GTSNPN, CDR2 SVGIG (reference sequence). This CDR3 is CAWGGFMSSPAYEQYF. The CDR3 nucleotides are TGTGCCTGGGGTGGGTTCATGAGCTCCCCCGCTTACGAGCAGTACTTC.

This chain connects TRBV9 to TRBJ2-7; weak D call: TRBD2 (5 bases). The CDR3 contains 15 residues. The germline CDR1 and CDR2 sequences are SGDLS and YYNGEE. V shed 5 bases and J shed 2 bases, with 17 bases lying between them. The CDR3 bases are TGTGCCAGCAGAGCCTCGGACTCAGCTACCTACGAGCAGTACTTC. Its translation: CASRASDSATYEQYF.

This CDR3 reads CATEFQRTGGSGGKLFF. CDR3 DNA: TGTGCCACCGAATTCCAGAGAACAGGGGGTAGCGGTGGAAAACTGTTTTTT. The genes are TRBV19 and TRBJ1-4, with 8 bases identical to TRBD1. Trimming removed 10 bases from V and 10 bases from J; junction bases left unmatched: 23. Germline values: CDR1 LNHDA, CDR2 SQIVND (reference sequence). The CDR3 loop spans 17 amino acids.

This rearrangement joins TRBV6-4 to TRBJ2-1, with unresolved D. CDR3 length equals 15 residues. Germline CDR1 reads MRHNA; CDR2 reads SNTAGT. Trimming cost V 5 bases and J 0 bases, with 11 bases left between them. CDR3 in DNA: TGTGCCAGCAGTATCCAGGCGAGCTCCTACAATGAGCAGTTCTTC. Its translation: CASSIQASSYNEQFF.

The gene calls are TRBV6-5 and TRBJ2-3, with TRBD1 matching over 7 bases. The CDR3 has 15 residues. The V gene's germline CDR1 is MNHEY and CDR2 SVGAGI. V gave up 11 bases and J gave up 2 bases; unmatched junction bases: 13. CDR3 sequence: CAGSPGQRHTDTQYF. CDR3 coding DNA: TGTGCCGGATCACCGGGACAGAGGCACACAGATACGCAGTATTTT.

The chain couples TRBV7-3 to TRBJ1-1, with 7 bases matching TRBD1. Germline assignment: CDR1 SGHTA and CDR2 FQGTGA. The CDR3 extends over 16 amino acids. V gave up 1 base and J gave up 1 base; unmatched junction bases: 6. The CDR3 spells CASSLRGGGGNTEAFF. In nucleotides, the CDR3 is TGTGCCAGCAGCTTAAGAGGAGGGGGCGGGAACACTGAAGCTTTCTTT. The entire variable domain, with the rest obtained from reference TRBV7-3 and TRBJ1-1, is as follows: GAGVSQTPSNKVTEKGKYVELRCDPISGHTALYWYRQSLGQGPEFLIYFQGTGAADDSGLPNDRFFAVRPEGSVSTLKIQRTERGDSAVYLCASSLRGGGGNTEAFFGQGTRLTVV.